This T cell receptor (beta chain) is drawn from a study of blood T cell repertoires in COVID-19. Study details: The analysed material was cDNA or gDNA that came from T cells, B-cell-depleted T cells, or PBMCs.

V was pared by 4 bases and J by 7 bases, with 4 bases of the junction left unmatched. The CDR3 is made up of 14 amino acids. The repertoire was sequenced with immunoSEQ multiplex PCR; TCRdb's copy has only in-frame clones and lacks some. The sample yields some 210,000 clones, approximately 78% seen once. Each participant's cohort was designated according to participant-reported clinical history. The sample comprised PBMCs or T cells enriched from blood (not recorded which). The clonotype originates from a man aged 40-49 years who had recovered from COVID-19. V gene TRBV5-3 combines with J gene TRBJ1-6; 8 bases line up with TRBD1. TRBV5-3 is an ORF; its function is uncertain. The CDR3 bases are TGTGCCAGAAGCCCCGGACAGGGAAATTCACCCCTCCACTTT. It is translated as CARSPGQGNSPLHF.